This paragraph covers one T cell receptor (beta chain) sequence. Antigen specificity is unknown. This entry is derived from a study of cytomegalovirus exposure and HLA in healthy donors. Samples came from healthy bone marrow donors. A multiplex PCR was run with 60 Vbeta primers and 13 Jbeta primers. The protocol was immunoSEQ multiplex PCR, while the TCRdb copy is restricted to in-frame clones and leaves out a portion. The profile shows around 180,000 clones, roughly 84% of them singletons. Trimming took off 4 bases at V and 2 bases at J, with 14 bases between the two ends. The CDR3 sequence is 15 residues long. Germline lookup yields CDR1 PRHDT and CDR2 FYEKMQ (reference sequence). Findings of the study overall: TCR beta V- and J-gene trimming was later associated with a missense DCLRE1C variant. According to the study, roughly 160 TCR beta chains were cytomegalovirus-associated.

The receptor's source is a boy between 5 and 17 years old in good health and CMV-seronegative. The chain employs TRBV13 and TRBJ1-2; D unresolved. The specimen sequenced was PBMCs. This CDR3 is CASSSGSGGNYGYTF. CDR3 in DNA: TGTGCCAGCAGCTCTGGATCAGGAGGAAACTATGGCTACACCTTC.